The 15 T cell receptor beta chains reported below all come from one sample, sequenced in a study of T-cell memory formation after mild COVID-19. TCRdb called the 5' RACE reads again in MiXCR, with one record for every CDR3 protein. The sample includes 450,000 to 700,000 distinct CDR3 sequences, more than 15% of them seen just once. The material sequenced was PBMCs or a T cell subset sorted from them (not recorded which). Source of these receptors: an adult woman who had mild COVID-19 (a few samples of this study predate the infection). Cell type and time point are not known.

This clonotype was counted a few times. The rearrangement joins TRBV7-9 to TRBJ2-7, with D perhaps TRBD1 (6 bases). Germline-derived CDR1 and CDR2 are SEHNR and FQNEAQ (reference sequence). The CDR3 totals 15 residues. V lost 1 base and J lost 2, with 12 bases in between. The CDR3 region is CASSLEGQGTYEQYF. DNA of the CDR3: TGTGCCAGCAGCTTAGAGGGGCAGGGGACCTACGAGCAGTACTTC.

This chain joins TRBV6-5 and TRBJ2-1; perhaps TRBD1 as D (6 bases). In germline, CDR1 is MNHEY, CDR2 SVGAGI. The ends were cut back, 7 bases at V and 5 bases at J, with 12 bases in the middle. CDR3 length: 13 amino acids. CDR3 DNA sequence: TGTGCCAGCACCCTGACAGGTAACAATGAGCAGTTCTTC. The encoded protein is CASTLTGNNEQFF.

This rearrangement joins TRBV12-3 or TRBV12-4 to TRBJ2-3; no reliable D call. V lost 2 bases, J lost 6 bases, and 6 bases lay in between. CDR3 length: 12 amino acids. CDR3 sequence (DNA): TGTGCCAGCAGTTTATTTGGGGATACGCAGTATTTT. This translates into CASSLFGDTQYF.

This sequence joins TRBV5-1 and TRBJ2-7; TRBD2 agrees at 7 bases. Germline trimming cut 4 bases from V and 5 bases from J; bases unmatched to any gene: 6. This CDR3 comprises 13 residues. Germline V gives CDR1 SGHRS, CDR2 YFSETQ. CDR3 sequence: CASSQRLAHEQYF. In DNA form, the CDR3 reads TGCGCCAGCAGCCAGAGACTAGCCCACGAGCAGTACTTC.

This chain connects TRBV30 to TRBJ2-5; D unclear. The germline V and J ends were trimmed by 1 base and 3 bases, with 3 bases remaining between them. This CDR3 is built from 11 residues. The germline V gene has CDR1 GTSNPN and CDR2 SVGIG (reference sequence). The CDR3 bases are TGTGCCTGGAGTGACGAAGAGACCCAGTACTTC. It yields the protein CAWSDEETQYF.

V is TRBV7-2 and J is TRBJ2-1, with 10 bases lining up with TRBD2. Trimming at V came to 5 bases and at J to 8 bases, leaving 15 bases not matched to a gene. Germline V gene lookup returns CDR1 SGHTA and CDR2 FQGNSA. CDR3 length: 17 amino acids. DNA of the CDR3: TGTGCCAGCAGCCCTTATCTAGCGGGAGCAAGTTTTGATGAGCAGTTCTTC. Translating gives CASSPYLAGASFDEQFF.

This clonotype was counted many times. The chain recombines TRBV7-9 with TRBJ2-1, with TRBD2 matching over 9 bases. The J segment lost 5 bases and the V segment lost 4 bases, leaving 6 bases of the junction unmatched. Germline V gene sequence: CDR1 SEHNR, CDR2 FQNEAQ (reference sequence). The CDR3 has 15 residues. The DNA for the CDR3 is TGTGCCAGCAGCTCAATAGCGGGAGAGAACAATGAGCAGTTCTTC. Residues: CASSSIAGENNEQFF. The full variable domain, rest sourced from reference TRBV7-9 and TRBJ2-1, is DTGVSQNPRHKITKRGQNVTFRCDPISEHNRLYWYRQTLGQGPEFLTYFQNEAQLEKSRLLSDRFSAERPKGSFSTLEIQRTEQGDSAMYLCASSSIAGENNEQFFGPGTRLTVL.

The gene calls are TRBV7-8 and TRBJ2-5; D possibly corresponds to TRBD2 (6 bases). Between the trimmed V and J ends, which lost 0 bases and 4 bases, there was a span of 9 bases. This CDR3 region has 14 residues. Germline loops: CDR1 SGHVS, CDR2 FQNEAQ. CDR3: CASSLALAVETQYF. In DNA, the CDR3 is TGTGCCAGCAGCTTAGCACTAGCTGTAGAGACCCAGTACTTC.

As concerns this clonotype: One end of the junction does not line up with germline, which may come from a read error. J is TRBJ2-4 and V is TRBV5-6, with 8 bases matching TRBD2. This CDR3 comprises 11 residues. Germline lookup yields CDR1 SGHDT and CDR2 YYEEEE. The CDR3 sequence: CASSLAQGLVF. CDR3 nucleotides: TGTGCCAGCAGCTTGGCCCAGGGACTAGTATTC.

Here the CDR3 reads CASSFPGLKVDEQYF. In DNA form, the CDR3 reads TGTGCCAGCAGCTTCCCCGGACTCAAGGTTGACGAGCAGTACTTC. This rearrangement joins TRBV7-9 to TRBJ2-7; TRBD2 is a possible D gene (5 bases). This CDR3 comprises 15 residues. CDR1 SEHNR and CDR2 FQNEAQ come from the germline V gene (reference sequence). The V and J ends lost 3 bases and 5 bases respectively, with 17 bases between them.

The sample holds a few counts of this clonotype. The chain joins TRBV20-1 to TRBJ2-5, with TRBD1 as a possible D gene (5 bases). Trimming took off 0 bases at V and 1 base at J, with 12 bases between the two ends. The CDR3 has 15 amino acids. Germline V gene lookup returns CDR1 DFQATT and CDR2 SNEGSKA (reference sequence). CDR3 DNA: TGCAGTGCTAGAGATCCGGCAGGGCTCCAAGAGACCCAGTACTTC. It encodes CSARDPAGLQETQYF.

This clonotype was seen only a few times. The genes are TRBV2 and TRBJ2-5; 9 nucleotides align to TRBD1. Trimming at V came to 7 bases and at J to 4 bases, leaving 4 bases not matched to a gene. The germline gives CDR1 SNHLY, CDR2 FYNNEI. The CDR3 is made up of 13 amino acids. The CDR3 region is CASNRGLGETQYF. The CDR3, as DNA: TGTGCCAGCAACAGGGGGCTAGGAGAGACCCAGTACTTC.

This clonotype was seen many times. The chain links TRBV6-1 to TRBJ1-2; 12 bases are shared with TRBD1. CDR1 is MNHNS, CDR2 SASEGT, per germline. Trimming took 7 bases from V and 7 from J; bases not matched to a gene: 4. The CDR3 runs 13 residues. This CDR3 is CASKPGQGAGYTF. The CDR3 coding sequence is TGTGCCAGCAAACCGGGACAGGGGGCTGGCTACACCTTC.

A few counts support this clonotype. The gene calls are TRBV5-8 and TRBJ2-3, with 11 bases fitting TRBD2. The CDR3 is 17 residues long. CDR1 is SGHTS, CDR2 YDEGEE, per germline. V was clipped by 0 bases and J by 1 base; unmatched bases: 4. CDR3 residues: CASSLGLAGGGTDTQYF. Here the CDR3 DNA reads TGTGCCAGCAGCTTGGGCCTAGCGGGAGGAGGCACAGATACGCAGTATTTT. The variable domain in full, with the rest retrieved from reference TRBV5-8 and TRBJ2-3, is EAGVTQSPTHLIKTRGQQATLRCSPISGHTSVYWYQQALGLGLQFLLWYDEGEERNRGNFPPRFSGRQFPNYSSELNVNALELEDSALYLCASSLGLAGGGTDTQYFGPGTRLTVL.

The V gene is TRBV28, the J gene TRBJ1-3; no reliable D call. Germline V lookup: CDR1 MDHEN, CDR2 SYDVKM. V lost 2 bases and J 2 bases, leaving 13 bases between the germline ends. This CDR3 comprises 16 residues. In nucleotides, the CDR3 is TGTGCCAGCAGTTTAGCGGGCAGCACGACTGGAAACACCATATATTTT. Protein sequence: CASSLAGSTTGNTIYF.